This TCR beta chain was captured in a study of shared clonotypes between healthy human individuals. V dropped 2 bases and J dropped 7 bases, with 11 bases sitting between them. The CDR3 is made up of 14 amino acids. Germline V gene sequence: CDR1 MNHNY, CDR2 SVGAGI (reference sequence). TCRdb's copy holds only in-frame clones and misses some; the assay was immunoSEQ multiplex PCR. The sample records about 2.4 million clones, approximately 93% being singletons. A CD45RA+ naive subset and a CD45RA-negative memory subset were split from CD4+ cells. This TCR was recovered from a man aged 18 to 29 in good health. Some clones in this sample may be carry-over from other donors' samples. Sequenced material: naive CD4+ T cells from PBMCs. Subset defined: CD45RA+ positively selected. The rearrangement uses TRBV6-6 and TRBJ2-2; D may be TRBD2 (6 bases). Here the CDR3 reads CASSYPSEGGELFF. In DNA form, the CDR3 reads TGTGCCAGCAGTTACCCTAGCGAGGGCGGGGAGCTGTTTTTT.